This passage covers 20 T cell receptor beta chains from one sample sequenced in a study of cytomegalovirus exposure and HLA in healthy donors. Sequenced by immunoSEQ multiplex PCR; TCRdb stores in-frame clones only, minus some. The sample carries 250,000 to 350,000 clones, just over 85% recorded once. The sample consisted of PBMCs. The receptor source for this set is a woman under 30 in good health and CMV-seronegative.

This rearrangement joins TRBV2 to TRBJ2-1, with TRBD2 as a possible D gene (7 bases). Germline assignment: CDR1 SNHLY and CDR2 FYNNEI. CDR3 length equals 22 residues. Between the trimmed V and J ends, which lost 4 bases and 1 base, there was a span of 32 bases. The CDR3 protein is CASSGGGVSQISTSRSYNEQFF. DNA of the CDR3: TGTGCCAGCAGTGGAGGGGGGGTCTCCCAAATCTCTACTAGCCGGTCCTACAATGAGCAGTTCTTC.

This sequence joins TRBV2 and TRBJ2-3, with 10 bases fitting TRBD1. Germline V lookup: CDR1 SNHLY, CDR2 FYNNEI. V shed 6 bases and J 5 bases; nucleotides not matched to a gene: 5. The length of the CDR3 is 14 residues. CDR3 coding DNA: TGTGCCAGCAGCCTGGGACAGGGGATAGATACGCAGTATTTT. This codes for CASSLGQGIDTQYF.

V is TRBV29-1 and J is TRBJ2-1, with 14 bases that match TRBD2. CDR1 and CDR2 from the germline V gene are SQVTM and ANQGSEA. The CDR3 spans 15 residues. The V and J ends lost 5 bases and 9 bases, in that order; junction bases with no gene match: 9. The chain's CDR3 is CSVRGLAGGGGEQFF. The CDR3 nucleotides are TGCAGCGTTCGCGGACTAGCGGGAGGTGGGGGTGAGCAGTTCTTC.

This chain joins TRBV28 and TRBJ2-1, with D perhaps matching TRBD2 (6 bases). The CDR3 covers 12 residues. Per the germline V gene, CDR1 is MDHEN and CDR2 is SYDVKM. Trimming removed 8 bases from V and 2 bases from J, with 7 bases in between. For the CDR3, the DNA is TGTGCCAGCGGGGGGACCTACAATGAGCAGTTCTTC. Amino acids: CASGGTYNEQFF. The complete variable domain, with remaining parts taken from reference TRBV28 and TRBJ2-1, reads DVKVTQSSRYLVKRTGEKVFLECVQDMDHENMFWYRQDPGLGLRLIYFSYDVKMKEKGDIPEGYSVSREKKERFSLILESASTNQTSMYLCASGGTYNEQFFGPGTRLTVL.

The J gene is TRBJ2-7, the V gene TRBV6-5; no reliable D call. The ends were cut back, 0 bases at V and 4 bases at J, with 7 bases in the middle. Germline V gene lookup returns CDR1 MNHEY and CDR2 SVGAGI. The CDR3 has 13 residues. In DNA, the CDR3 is TGTGCCAGCAGTTACTCGAGGCAGTACGAGCAGTACTTC. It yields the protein CASSYSRQYEQYF.

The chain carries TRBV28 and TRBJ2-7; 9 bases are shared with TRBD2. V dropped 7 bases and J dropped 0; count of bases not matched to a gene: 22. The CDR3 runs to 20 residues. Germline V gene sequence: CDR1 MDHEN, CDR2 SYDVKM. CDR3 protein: CASTRLDLAASGASSYEQYF. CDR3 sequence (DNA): TGTGCCAGCACTCGACTCGACCTGGCGGCTAGCGGGGCGAGCTCCTACGAGCAGTACTTC.

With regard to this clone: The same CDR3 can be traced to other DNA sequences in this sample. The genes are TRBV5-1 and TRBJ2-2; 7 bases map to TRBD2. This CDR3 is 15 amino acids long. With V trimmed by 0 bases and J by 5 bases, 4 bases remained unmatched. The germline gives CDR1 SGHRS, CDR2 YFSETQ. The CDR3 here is CASSLVAGWTGELFF. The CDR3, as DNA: TGCGCCAGCAGCTTGGTAGCGGGTTGGACCGGGGAGCTGTTTTTT.

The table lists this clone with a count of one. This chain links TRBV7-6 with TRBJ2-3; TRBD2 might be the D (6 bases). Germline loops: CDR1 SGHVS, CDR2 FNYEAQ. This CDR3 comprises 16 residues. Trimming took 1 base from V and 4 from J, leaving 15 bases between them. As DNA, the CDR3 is TGTGCCAGCAGCTTAGTGGGTGGCGGGATGGCAGATACGCAGTATTTT. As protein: CASSLVGGGMADTQYF.

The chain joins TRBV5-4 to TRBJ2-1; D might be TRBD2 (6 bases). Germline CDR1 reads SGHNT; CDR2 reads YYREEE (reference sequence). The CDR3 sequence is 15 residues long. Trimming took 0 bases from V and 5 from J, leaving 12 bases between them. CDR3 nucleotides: TGTGCCAGCAGCTTGGTCGCGGGACCTAACAATGAGCAGTTCTTC. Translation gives CASSLVAGPNNEQFF. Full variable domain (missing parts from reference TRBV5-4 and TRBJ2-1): ETGVTQSPTHLIKTRGQQVTLRCSSQSGHNTVSWYQQALGQGPQFIFQYYREEENGRGNFPPRFSGLQFPNYSSELNVNALELDDSALYLCASSLVAGPNNEQFFGPGTRLTVL.

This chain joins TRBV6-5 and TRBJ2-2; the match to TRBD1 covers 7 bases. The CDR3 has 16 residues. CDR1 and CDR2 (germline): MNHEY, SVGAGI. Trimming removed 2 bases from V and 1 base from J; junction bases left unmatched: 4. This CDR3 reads CASSYIWTGNTGELFF. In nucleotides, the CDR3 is TGTGCCAGCAGTTACATTTGGACAGGGAACACCGGGGAGCTGTTTTTT.

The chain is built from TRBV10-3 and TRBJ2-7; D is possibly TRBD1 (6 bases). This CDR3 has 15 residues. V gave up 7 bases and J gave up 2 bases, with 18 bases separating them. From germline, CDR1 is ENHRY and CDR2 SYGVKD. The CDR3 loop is CAINPGVRLAYEQYF. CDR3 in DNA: TGTGCCATCAACCCAGGGGTCCGTCTAGCCTACGAGCAGTACTTC.

CDR3 residues: CASSQAPGHGGNEKLFF. DNA of the CDR3: TGCGCCAGCAGCCAAGCCCCAGGTCACGGTGGTAATGAAAAACTGTTTTTT. The chain recombines TRBV4-1 with TRBJ1-4; D uncertain. Germline V gene sequence: CDR1 MGHRA, CDR2 YSYEKL. CDR3 size: 17 residues. Trimming took 1 base from V and 4 from J, leaving 16 bases between them.

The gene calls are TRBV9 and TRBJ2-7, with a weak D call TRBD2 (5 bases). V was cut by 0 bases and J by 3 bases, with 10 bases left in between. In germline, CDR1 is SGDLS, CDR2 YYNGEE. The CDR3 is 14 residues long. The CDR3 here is CASSVDEGRYEQYF. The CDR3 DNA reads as TGTGCCAGCAGCGTAGACGAGGGCCGCTACGAGCAGTACTTC.

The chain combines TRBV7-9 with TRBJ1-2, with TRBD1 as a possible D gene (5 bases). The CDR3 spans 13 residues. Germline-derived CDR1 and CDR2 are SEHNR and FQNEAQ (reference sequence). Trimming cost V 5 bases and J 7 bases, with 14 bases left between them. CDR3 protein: CASSLDGGSGYTF. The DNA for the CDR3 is TGTGCCAGCAGCCTCGACGGGGGGAGTGGCTACACCTTC.

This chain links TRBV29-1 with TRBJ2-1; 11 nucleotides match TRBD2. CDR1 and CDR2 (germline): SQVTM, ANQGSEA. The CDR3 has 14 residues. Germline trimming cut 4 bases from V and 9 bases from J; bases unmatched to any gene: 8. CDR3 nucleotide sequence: TGCAGCGTTGTGGGGCTAGCGGGAGGCGGTGAGCAGTTCTTC. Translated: CSVVGLAGGGEQFF.

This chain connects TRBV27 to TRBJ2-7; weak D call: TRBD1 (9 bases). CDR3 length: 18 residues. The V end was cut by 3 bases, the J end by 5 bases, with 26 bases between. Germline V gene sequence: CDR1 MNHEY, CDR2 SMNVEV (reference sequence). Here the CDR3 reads CASSFGQGFVASGHEQYF. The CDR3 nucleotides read TGTGCCAGCAGTTTTGGACAGGGGTTCGTCGCTAGCGGGCACGAGCAGTACTTC.

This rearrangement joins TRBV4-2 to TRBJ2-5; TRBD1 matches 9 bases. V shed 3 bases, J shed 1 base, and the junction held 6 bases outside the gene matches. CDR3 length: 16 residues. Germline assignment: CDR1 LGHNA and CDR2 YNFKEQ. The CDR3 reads CASSQVDRGVQETQYF. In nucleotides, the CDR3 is TGTGCCAGCAGCCAGGTTGACAGGGGGGTCCAAGAGACCCAGTACTTC.

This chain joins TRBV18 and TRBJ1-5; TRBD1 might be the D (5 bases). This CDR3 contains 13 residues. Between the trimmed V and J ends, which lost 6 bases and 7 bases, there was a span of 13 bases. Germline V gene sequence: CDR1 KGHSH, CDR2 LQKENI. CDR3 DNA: TGTGCCAGCTCCGGGGGGTTTGGGCAGCCCCAGCATTTT. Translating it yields CASSGGFGQPQHF.

The CDR3 here is CASSQTGTSYEQYF. Written as DNA, the CDR3 is TGTGCCAGCAGCCAAACAGGGACCTCCTACGAGCAGTACTTC. This chain connects TRBV13 to TRBJ2-7; a weak D match, TRBD1 (6 bases). V lost 5 bases, J lost 0 bases, and 11 bases lay in between. In germline, CDR1 is PRHDT, CDR2 FYEKMQ (reference sequence). CDR3 length: 14 amino acids.

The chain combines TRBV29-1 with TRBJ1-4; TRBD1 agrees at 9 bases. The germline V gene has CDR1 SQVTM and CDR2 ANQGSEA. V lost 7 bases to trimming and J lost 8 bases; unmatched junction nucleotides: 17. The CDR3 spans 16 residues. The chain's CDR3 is CSALGTGSNRREKLFF. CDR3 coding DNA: TGCAGCGCGCTCGGGACAGGGTCCAATCGGCGGGAAAAACTGTTTTTT.